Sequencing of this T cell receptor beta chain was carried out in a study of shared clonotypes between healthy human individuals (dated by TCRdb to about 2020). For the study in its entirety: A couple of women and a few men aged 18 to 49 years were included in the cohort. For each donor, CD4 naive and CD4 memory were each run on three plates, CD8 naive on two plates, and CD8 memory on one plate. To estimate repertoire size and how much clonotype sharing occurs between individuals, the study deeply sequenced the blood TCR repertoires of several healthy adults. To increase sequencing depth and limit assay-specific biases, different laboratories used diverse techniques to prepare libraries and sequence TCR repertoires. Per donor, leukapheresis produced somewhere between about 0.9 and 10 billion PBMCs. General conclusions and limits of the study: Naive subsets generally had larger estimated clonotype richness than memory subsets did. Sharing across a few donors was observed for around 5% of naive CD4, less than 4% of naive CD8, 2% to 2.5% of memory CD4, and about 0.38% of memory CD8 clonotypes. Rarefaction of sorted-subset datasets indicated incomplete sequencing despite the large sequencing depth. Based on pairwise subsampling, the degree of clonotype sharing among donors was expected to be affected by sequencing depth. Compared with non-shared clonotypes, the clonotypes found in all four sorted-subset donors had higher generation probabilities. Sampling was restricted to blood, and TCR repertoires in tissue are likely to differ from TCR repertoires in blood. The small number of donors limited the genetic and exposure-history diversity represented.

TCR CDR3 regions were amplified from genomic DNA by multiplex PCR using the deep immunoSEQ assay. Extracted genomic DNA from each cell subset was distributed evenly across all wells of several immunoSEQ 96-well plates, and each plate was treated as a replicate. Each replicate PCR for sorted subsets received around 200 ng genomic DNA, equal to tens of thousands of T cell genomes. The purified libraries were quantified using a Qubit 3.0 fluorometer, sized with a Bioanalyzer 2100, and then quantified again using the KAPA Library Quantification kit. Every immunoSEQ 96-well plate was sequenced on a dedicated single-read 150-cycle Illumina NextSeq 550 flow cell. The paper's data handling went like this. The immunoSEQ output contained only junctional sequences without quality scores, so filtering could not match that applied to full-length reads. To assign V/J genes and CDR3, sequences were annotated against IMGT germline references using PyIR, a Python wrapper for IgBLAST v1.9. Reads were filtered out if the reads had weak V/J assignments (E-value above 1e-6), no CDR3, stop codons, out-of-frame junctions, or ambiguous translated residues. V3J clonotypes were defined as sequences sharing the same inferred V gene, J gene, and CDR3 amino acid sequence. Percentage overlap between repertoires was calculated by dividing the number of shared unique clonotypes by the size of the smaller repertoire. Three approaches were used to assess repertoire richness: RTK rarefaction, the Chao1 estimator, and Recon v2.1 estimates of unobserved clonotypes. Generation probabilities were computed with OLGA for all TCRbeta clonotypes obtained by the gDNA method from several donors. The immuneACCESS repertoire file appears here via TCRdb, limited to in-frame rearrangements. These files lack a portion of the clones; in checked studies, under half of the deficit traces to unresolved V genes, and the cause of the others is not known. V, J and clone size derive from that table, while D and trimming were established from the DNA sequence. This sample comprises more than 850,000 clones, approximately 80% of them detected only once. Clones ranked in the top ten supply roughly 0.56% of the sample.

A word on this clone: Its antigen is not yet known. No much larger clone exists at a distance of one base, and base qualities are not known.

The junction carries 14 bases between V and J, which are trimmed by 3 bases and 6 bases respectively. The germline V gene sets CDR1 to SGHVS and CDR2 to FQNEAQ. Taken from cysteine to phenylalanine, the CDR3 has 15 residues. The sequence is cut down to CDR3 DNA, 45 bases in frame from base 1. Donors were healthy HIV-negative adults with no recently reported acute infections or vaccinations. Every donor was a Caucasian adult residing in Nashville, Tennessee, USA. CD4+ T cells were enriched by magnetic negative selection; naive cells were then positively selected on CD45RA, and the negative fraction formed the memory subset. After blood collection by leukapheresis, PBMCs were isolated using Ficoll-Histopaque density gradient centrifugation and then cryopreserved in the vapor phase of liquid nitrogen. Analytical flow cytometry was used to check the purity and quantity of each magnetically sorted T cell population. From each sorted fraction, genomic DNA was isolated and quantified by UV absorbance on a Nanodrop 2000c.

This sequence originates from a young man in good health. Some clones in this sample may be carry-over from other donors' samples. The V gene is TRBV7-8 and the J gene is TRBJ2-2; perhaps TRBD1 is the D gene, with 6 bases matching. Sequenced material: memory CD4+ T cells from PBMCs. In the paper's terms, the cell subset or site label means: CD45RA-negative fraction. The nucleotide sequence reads TGTGCCAGCAGCTTTCAGGGGTTCATCGCCGGGGAGCTGTTTTTT. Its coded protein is CASSFQGFIAGELFF.